This entry describes one TCR beta chain. Its matching antigen is unknown. The sample comes from a study of CXCR3-negative and CXCR3-positive naive CD8 T cells. TRB cDNA libraries were made by UMI-labeled 5' RACE. TCRdb reprocessed the 5' RACE reads and reports one entry per CDR3 protein, with no DNA. The sample features under 45,000 distinct CDR3 sequences, with roughly 15% in its top ten. Study-wide results and caveats: Similar TRBV-TRBJ gene usage was seen in naive CXCR3-negative and CXCR3-positive cells, but not in memory cells.

The CDR3 is 16 amino acids. Germline lookup yields CDR1 ENHRY and CDR2 SYGVKD. This receptor was obtained from a human donor in good health. Some clones in this sample may be carry-over from other donors' samples. Sequencing was done on a sample of memory CD8+ T cells from blood. This chain links TRBV10-3 with TRBJ2-3; TCRdb lists TRBD2, though no DNA is available to test this call. The CDR3: CAISERLAGDTDTQYF.